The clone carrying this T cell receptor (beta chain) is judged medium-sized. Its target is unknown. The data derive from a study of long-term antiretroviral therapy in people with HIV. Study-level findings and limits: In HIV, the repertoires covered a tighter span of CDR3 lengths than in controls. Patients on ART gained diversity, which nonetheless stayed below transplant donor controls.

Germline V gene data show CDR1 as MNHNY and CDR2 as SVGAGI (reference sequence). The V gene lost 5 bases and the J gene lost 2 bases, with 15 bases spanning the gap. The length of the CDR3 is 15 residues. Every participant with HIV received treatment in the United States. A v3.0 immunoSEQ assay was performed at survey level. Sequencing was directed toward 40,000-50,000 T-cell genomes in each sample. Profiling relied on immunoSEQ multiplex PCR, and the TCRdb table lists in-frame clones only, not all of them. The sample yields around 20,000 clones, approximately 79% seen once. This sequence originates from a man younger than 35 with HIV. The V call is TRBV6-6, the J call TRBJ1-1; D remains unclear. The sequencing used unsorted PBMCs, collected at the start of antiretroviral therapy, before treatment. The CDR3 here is CASSALGWGNTEAFF. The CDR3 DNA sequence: TGTGCCAGCAGTGCCCTTGGTTGGGGTAACACTGAAGCTTTCTTT.